Described below is a single TCR beta chain sequence and its context. This sample was taken from a study of beta chain features in type 1 diabetes. Of the isolated RNA, all was reverse transcribed, and so the sequenced material was expressed TCRB transcripts. Data came from immunoSEQ multiplex PCR; TCRdb stores just in-frame clones and leaves some out. The data show about 150,000 clones, 11% seen once. Germline V gives CDR1 SGHRS, CDR2 YFSETQ. This CDR3 has 14 amino acids. With V trimmed by 4 bases and J by 5 bases, 6 bases remained unmatched. J is TRBJ2-5 and V is TRBV5-1; 9 positions match TRBD1. The sequence was obtained from a man aged 18 to 29 in good health. The sample consisted of central memory CD4+ T cells from blood. CDR3 region: CASSRDREGETQYF. The CDR3 nucleotides read TGCGCCAGCAGCCGGGACAGGGAGGGCGAGACCCAGTACTTC.